The entry that follows covers one TCR beta chain sequence. This clone was seen once. It lacks a known antigen. No base-level quality is on record; no much larger clone is a single base apart. Library generation was performed with the immunoSEQ multiplex PCR assay. TCRdb limited this immuneACCESS table to in-frame rearrangements with V and J called. A share of clones is missing; checked studies link under half to unresolved V genes, and the rest is unexplained. A total of 50,000 to 70,000 clones appear in this sample, nearly 95% of them only once. The ten largest clones represent about 0.93% of the sample. These data originate in a study of T cell changes during pregnancy in multiple sclerosis (dated 2019 in TCRdb). Study-level background: Changes in the T cell repertoire over the course of pregnancy were examined in this study in women with multiple sclerosis.

Material: peripheral blood, obtained in the first trimester of pregnancy. The receptor was derived from a female donor with multiple sclerosis, enrolled in a pregnancy study.

The CDR3 amino acid sequence is: CASSVEGSSYVPLHF. At the DNA level, the sequence is TGTGCCAGCAGCGTAGAGGGGTCGTCTTATGTGCCCCTCCACTTT. The chain links TRBV9 with TRBJ1-6; the best D guess is TRBD1, with 5 bases matching. V loses 0 bases, J loses 13 bases, and the germline ends lie 17 bases apart. Inclusive of the bounding cysteine and phenylalanine, the CDR3 is 15 residues long. Left in the record is the CDR3 DNA by itself, 45 bases read in frame from the first base. The germline V gene gives CDR1 as SGDLS and CDR2 as YYNGEE.